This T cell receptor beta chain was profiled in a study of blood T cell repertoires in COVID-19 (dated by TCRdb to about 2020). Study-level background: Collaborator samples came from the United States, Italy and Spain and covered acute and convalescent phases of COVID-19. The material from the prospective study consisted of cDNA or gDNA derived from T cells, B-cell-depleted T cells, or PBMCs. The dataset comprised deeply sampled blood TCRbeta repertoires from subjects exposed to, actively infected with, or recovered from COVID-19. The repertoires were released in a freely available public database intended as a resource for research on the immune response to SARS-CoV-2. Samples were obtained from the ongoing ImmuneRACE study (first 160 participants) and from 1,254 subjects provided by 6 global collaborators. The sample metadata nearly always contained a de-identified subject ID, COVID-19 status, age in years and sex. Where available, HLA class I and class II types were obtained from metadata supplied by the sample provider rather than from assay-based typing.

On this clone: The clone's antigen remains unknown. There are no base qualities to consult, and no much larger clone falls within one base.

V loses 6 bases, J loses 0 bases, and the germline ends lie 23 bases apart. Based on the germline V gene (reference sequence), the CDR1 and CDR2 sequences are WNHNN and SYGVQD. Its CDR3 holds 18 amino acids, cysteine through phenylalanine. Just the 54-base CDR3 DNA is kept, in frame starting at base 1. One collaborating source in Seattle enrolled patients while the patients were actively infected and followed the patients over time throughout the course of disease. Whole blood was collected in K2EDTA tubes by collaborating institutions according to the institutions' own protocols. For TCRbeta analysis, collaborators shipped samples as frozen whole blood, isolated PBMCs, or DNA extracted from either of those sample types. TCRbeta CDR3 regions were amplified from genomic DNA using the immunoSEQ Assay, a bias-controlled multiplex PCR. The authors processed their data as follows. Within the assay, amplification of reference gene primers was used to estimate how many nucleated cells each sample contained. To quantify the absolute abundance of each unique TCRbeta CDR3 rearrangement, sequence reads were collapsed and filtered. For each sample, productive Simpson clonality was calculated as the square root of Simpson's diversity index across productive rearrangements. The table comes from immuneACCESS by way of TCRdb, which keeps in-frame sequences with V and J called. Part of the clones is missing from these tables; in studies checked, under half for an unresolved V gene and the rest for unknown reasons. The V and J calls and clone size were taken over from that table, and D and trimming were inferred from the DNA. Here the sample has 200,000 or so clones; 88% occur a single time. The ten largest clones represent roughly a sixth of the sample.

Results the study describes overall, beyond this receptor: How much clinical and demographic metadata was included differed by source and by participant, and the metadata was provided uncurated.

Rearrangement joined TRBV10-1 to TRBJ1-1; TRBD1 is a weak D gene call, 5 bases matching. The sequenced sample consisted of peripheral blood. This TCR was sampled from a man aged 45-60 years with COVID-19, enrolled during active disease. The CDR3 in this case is CASSGGGAEKDLNTEAFF. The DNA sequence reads TGCGCCAGCAGCGGAGGAGGGGCAGAAAAAGATTTGAACACTGAAGCTTTCTTT.